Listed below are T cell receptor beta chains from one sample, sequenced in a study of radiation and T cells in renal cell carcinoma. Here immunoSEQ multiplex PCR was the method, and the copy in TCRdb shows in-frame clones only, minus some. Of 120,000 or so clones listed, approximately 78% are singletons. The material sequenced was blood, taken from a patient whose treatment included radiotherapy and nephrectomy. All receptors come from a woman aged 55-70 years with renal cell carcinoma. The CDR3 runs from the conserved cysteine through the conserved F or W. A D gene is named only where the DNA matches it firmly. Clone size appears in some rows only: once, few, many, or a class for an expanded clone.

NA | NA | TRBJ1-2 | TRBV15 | CATSSWTADLYGYTF | TGTGCCACCAGCAGTTGGACGGCGGACCTCTATGGCTACACCTTC
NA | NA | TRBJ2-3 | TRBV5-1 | CASSLGQGLDTQYF | TGCGCCAGCAGCTTGGGTCAGGGCTTAGATACGCAGTATTTT
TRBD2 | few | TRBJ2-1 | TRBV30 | CAWSVHPGTSGRSGNEQFF | TGTGCCTGGAGTGTACACCCGGGGACTAGCGGGAGGTCGGGTAATGAGCAGTTCTTC
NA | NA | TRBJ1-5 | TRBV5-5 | CASSLDPTNSNQPQHF | TGTGCCAGCAGCTTGGATCCCACTAATAGCAATCAGCCCCAGCATTTT
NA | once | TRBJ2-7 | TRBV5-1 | CASSLSWQPAYEQYF | TGCGCCAGCAGCTTGTCATGGCAGCCCGCCTACGAGCAGTACTTC
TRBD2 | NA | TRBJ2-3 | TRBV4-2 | CASSQYTSGRAGDTQYF | TGTGCCAGCAGCCAATACACTAGCGGGAGGGCCGGAGATACGCAGTATTTT
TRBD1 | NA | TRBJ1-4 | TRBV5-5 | CASSPWDRGGEKLFF | TGTGCCAGCAGCCCCTGGGACAGGGGGGGCGAAAAACTGTTTTTT
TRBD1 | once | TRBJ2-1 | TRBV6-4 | CASSQDREGSNEQFF | TGTGCCAGCAGTCAGGACAGGGAAGGGTCCAATGAGCAGTTCTTC
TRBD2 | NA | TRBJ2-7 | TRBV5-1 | CASSSGGPPSYEQYF | TGCGCCAGCAGCTCGGGAGGACCTCCCTCCTACGAGCAGTACTTC
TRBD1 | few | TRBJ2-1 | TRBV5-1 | CASSIGQGLDEQFF | TGCGCCAGCAGCATAGGACAGGGGCTCGATGAGCAGTTCTTC
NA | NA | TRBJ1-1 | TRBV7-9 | CASSLAGGGTEAFF | TGTGCCAGCAGCTTAGCAGGGGGTGGCACTGAAGCTTTCTTT
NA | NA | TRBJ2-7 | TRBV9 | CASSVGDSYEQYF | TGTGCCAGCAGCGTGGGGGACTCCTACGAGCAGTACTTC
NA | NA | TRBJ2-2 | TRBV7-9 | CASSLEGLPNTGELFF | TGTGCCAGCAGCTTAGAAGGGTTGCCGAACACCGGGGAGCTGTTTTTT
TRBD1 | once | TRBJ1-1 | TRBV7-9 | CASSSLGQVMNTEAFF | TGTGCCAGCAGCTCGTTGGGACAGGTAATGAACACTGAAGCTTTCTTT
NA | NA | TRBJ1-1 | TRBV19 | CASNWAMNTEAFF | TGTGCCAGTAATTGGGCTATGAACACTGAAGCTTTCTTT
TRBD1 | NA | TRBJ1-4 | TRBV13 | CASSWGQGNEKLFF | TGTGCCAGCAGCTGGGGACAGGGGAATGAAAAACTGTTTTTT
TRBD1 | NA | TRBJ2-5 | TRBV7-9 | CASSLVQGPPETQYF | TGTGCCAGCAGCTTAGTACAGGGGCCCCCCGAGACCCAGTACTTC
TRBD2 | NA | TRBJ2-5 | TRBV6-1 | CASSGGFTTSGGTQETQYF | TGTGCCAGCAGTGGGGGGTTCACGACTAGCGGGGGGACCCAAGAGACCCAGTACTTC
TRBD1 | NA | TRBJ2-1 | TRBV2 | CASSESTGAYNEQFF | TGTGCCAGCAGTGAAAGTACAGGGGCCTACAATGAGCAGTTCTTC
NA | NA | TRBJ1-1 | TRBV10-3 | CAISEPFSVNTEAFF | TGTGCCATCAGTGAGCCGTTTAGCGTGAACACTGAAGCTTTCTTT
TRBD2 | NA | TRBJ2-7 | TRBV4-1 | CASSQGSWTSGYEQYF | TGCGCCAGCAGCCAAGGGAGCTGGACTAGCGGTTACGAGCAGTACTTC
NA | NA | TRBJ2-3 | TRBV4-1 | CASSQDAPDTQYF | TGCGCCAGCAGCCAAGATGCTCCAGATACGCAGTATTTT
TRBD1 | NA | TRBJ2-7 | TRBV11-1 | CASRQPGQPSYEQYF | TGTGCCAGCAGACAACCGGGACAGCCGTCCTACGAGCAGTACTTC
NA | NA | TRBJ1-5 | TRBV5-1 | CASSLGRDQPQHF | TGCGCCAGCAGCTTGGGGAGGGATCAGCCCCAGCATTTT
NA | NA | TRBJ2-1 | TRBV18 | CASSPGVGNEQFF | TGTGCCAGCTCACCGGGGGTGGGCAATGAGCAGTTCTTC
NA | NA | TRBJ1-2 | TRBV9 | CASSPHTSDYGYTF | TGTGCCAGCAGCCCCCACACATCCGACTATGGCTACACCTTC
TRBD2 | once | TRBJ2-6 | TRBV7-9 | CASSLYDGRVSGANVLTF | TGTGCCAGCAGCCTTTACGACGGGAGGGTATCCGGGGCCAACGTCCTGACTTTC
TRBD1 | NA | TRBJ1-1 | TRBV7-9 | CASSYYRGSEAFF | TGTGCCAGCAGCTATTACAGGGGGTCCGAAGCTTTCTTT
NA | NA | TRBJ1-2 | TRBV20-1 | CSASGPGGYTF | TGCAGTGCTAGCGGCCCCGGTGGCTACACCTTC
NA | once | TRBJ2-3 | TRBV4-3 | CASSLQTGTTEGDTQYF | TGCGCCAGCAGCCTTCAAACCGGGACCACCGAGGGAGATACGCAGTATTTT
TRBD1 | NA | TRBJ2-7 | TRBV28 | CASTDRGLNEQYF | TGTGCCAGCACCGACAGGGGGCTCAACGAGCAGTACTTC
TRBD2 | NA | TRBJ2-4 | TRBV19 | CASSPGLPLAKNIQYF | TGTGCCAGTAGTCCGGGACTACCCCTAGCCAAAAACATTCAGTACTTC
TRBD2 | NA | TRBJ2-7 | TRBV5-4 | CASSLGGTSGAIEQYF | TGTGCCAGCAGCTTGGGGGGAACTAGCGGGGCGATCGAGCAGTACTTC
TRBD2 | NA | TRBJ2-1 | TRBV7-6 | CASSSGLAGVFEQFF | TGTGCCAGCAGCTCGGGACTAGCGGGAGTATTTGAGCAGTTCTTC
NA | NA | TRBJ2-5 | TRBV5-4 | CASSPDRPEETQYF | TGTGCCAGCAGCCCGGACAGACCAGAAGAGACCCAGTACTTC
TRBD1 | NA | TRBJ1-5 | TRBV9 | CASSGTGRGQPQHF | TGTGCCAGCAGCGGGACAGGGCGAGGTCAGCCCCAGCATTTT
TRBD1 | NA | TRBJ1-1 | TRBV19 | CASSRGQGIGEAFF | TGTGCCAGTAGTAGGGGACAGGGTATCGGTGAAGCTTTCTTT
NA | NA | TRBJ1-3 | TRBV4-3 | CASSQQGSGNTIYF | TGCGCCAGCAGCCAACAGGGCTCTGGAAACACCATATATTTT
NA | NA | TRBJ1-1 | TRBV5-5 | CASSLLERGVAFF | TGTGCCAGCAGCTTGCTCGAAAGAGGGGTGGCTTTCTTT
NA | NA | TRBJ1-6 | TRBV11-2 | CASSLEPARGSYNSPLHF | TGTGCCAGCAGCTTAGAGCCGGCGAGGGGCTCCTATAATTCACCCCTCCACTTT
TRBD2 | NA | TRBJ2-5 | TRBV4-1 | CASSQDRGGPETQYF | TGCGCCAGCAGCCAAGATCGGGGGGGCCCTGAGACCCAGTACTTC
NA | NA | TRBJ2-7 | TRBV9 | CASSDDRPGTYEQYF | TGTGCCAGCAGTGACGACCGGCCAGGGACCTACGAGCAGTACTTC
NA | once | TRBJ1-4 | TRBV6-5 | CASSSGLRIEKLFF | TGTGCCAGCAGTTCGGGACTAAGGATTGAAAAACTGTTTTTT
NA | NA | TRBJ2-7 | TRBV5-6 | CASSLTQGEQYF | TGTGCCAGCAGCTTGACCCAGGGCGAGCAGTACTTC
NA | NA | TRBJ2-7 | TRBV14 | CASSPTPTGEQYF | TGTGCCAGCAGCCCGACCCCGACTGGGGAGCAGTACTTC
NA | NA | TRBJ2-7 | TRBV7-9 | CASSQGESNEQYF | TGTGCCAGCAGCCAAGGGGAGTCGAACGAGCAGTACTTC
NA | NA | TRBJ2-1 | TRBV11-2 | CASSLGRLLAINEQFF | TGTGCCAGCAGCTTAGGCCGACTGCTAGCGATCAATGAGCAGTTCTTC
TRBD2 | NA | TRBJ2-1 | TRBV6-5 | CASSYSSGRGNEQFF | TGTGCCAGCAGTTACTCTAGCGGGAGGGGAAATGAGCAGTTCTTC
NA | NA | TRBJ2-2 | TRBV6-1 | CASSPPVPNTGELFF | TGTGCCAGCAGTCCACCTGTCCCGAACACCGGGGAGCTGTTTTTT
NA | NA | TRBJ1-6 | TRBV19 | CASSREFRNSPLHF | TGTGCCAGTAGCAGGGAATTTCGCAATTCACCCCTCCACTTT
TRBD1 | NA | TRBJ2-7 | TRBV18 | CASADGGQGFHEQYF | TGTGCCAGCGCCGACGGGGGACAGGGGTTTCACGAGCAGTACTTC
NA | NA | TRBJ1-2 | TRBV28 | CASSFGQFNYGYTF | TGTGCCAGCAGTTTCGGGCAGTTTAACTATGGCTACACCTTC